A single TCR beta chain is shown here with its context. Its recognized antigen is unknown. No much larger clonotype is one base removed from it; base qualities were not supplied. CDR1 and CDR2 are drawn from the germline V gene: MRHNA, SNTAGT. The CDR3 goes from the cysteine to the phenylalanine over 15 residues. Only CDR3 DNA remains: 45 bases, in frame from the first base. The V end gives up 5 bases and the J end 0 bases, leaving 4 bases in the junction not matched to a gene. The data originate from a study of T cells after posttransplantation cyclophosphamide (dated by TCRdb to the mid-2010s). As for the study more broadly: Using TRB sequencing, the study followed how the T cell repertoire rebuilt after myeloablative bone marrow transplantation with posttransplantation cyclophosphamide given as GVHD prophylaxis. Because TRA and TRB clonality correlated tightly in about 9 samples, the subsequent TCR analyses were limited to TRB only. Public TRB sequences were compared against a database of over 3,000 sequences linked to responses to pathogens, tumor antigens, self-antigens and alloantigens. Antigen receptor sequencing covered samples from 35 PTCy-treated patients and 16 of their related bone marrow donors. Blood from all 30 or so PTCy patients with 1-year posttransplant specimens was subjected to TRB sequencing. TRB sequencing was also done on up to roughly 3 additional blood samples from 2 to 5.2 years after transplant in 3 patients, and on pretransplant blood from 4 patients.

The treatment or condition label, read with the paper, signifies: high-dose cyclophosphamide on days +3 and +4 as single-agent GVHD prophylaxis. Busulfan and fludarabine conditioning, a related or unrelated marrow graft, and cyclophosphamide on days +3 and +4 were given to PTCy patients. PTCy-treated patients came from a prospective multi-institutional clinical trial. Mononuclear cells from peripheral blood and bone marrow were separated by Ficoll-Hypaque density centrifugation and then cryopreserved. FACS on a FACSAria II was used to sort CD4+ and CD8+ T cells, including the naive and memory subsets. Beyond this particular receptor, the publication reports: Across 45 patients, recipient CMV seropositivity and CMV reactivation were highly associated with TRB clonality; PTCy diversity was similar to CNI/methotrexate controls. The TRB repertoires of T cells infiltrating skin or GI tract showed only limited overlap with the TRB repertoires of T cells in blood. Donor-recipient similarity was low at 1-2 months but increased during the first year, and donor CD8+ memory clones often dominated later blood repertoires.

Genomic DNA was the input for TRB sequencing, which was run either with the immunoSEQ assay at survey resolution or with the hsTCRB kit. The authors processed their data as follows. The immunoSEQ software handled initial read processing, and the LymphoSeq R package was used for repertoire analyses. Clonality was computed as 1 minus normalized Shannon entropy, and a Gini coefficient was also calculated for each TRB dataset. To infer phenotypes in unsorted samples, TRB sequences from sorted subsets of the recipient or donor were mapped onto unsorted samples from the same recipient. This immuneACCESS table, as held by TCRdb, lists in-frame sequences with V and J called but not all clones. Of the missing ones, under half trace to an unresolved V gene in checked studies; the others have no known cause. V and J calls plus clone size are reproduced from that table; the DNA served to infer D and trimming. For this sample the table gives some 16,000 clones, of which around 73% were detected only once. The ten largest clones represent around 30% of the sample.

This sequence originates from a female patient aged 35-55 years who received an allogeneic stem cell transplant from a related donor, was CMV-positive, and had no GVHD. After a transplant, some T cells may have been passed on by the graft donor. The sample was CD8+ T cells sorted from PBMCs, taken roughly 250 weeks after a stem cell transplant with posttransplant cyclophosphamide. The V gene is TRBV6-4 and the J gene is TRBJ2-1, and 7 bases in between align with TRBD2. The CDR3 corresponds to CASSSGGNSYNEQFF. The nucleotide sequence is TGTGCCAGCAGTTCCGGGGGGAACTCCTACAATGAGCAGTTCTTC.